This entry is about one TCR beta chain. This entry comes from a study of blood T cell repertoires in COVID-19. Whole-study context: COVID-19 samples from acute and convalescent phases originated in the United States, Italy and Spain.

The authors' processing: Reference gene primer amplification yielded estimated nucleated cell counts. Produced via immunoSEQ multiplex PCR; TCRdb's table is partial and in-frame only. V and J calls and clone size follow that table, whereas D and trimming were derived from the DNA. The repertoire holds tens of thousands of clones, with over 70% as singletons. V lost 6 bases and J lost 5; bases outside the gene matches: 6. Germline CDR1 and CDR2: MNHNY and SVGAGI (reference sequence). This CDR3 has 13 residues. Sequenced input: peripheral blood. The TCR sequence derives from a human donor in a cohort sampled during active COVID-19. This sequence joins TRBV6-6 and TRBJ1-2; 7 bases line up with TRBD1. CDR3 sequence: CASRQTGSYGYTF. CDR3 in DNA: TGTGCCAGCAGGCAGACAGGGTCTTATGGCTACACCTTC.